The text below deals with one TCR beta chain. The sample is drawn from a study of blood T cell repertoires in COVID-19. Trimming cost V 6 bases and J 0 bases; bases outside gene matches: 10. Germline V gives CDR1 SEHNR, CDR2 FQNEAQ (reference sequence). The CDR3 consists of 17 residues. Assay used: immunoSEQ multiplex PCR; TCRdb lists only in-frame clones, some missing. The sample holds about 130,000 clones, 85% seen once. V gene TRBV7-9 combines with J gene TRBJ2-5, with TRBD2 matching over 10 bases. The sample comprised peripheral blood. This clonotype originated in an elderly man with active or convalescent COVID-19. In DNA, the CDR3 is TGTGCCAGCAGACCTCGTCTAGCGGGGGTGTACCAAGAGACCCAGTACTTC. Translated: CASRPRLAGVYQETQYF.